This T cell receptor beta chain was profiled in a study of T cell responses to AZD1222 COVID-19 vaccine. In the study overall: Some second doses came at about 4 weeks and others at about 12 weeks; these were pooled. Study-level findings and limits: There were mostly white British donors and more females than males, and clonal diversity was possibly underestimated. It was only five to seven AZD1222 recipients who were seropositive at baseline.

Clones were sequenced by immunoSEQ multiplex PCR, and TCRdb holds only the in-frame ones, with some missing. The repertoire consists of roughly 100,000 clones, with 88% occurring once and the leading ten covering roughly 9.2%. About this clone itself: Its cognate antigen is unknown.

Germline CDR1 is LGHDT and CDR2 is YNNKEL (reference sequence). Trimming pared 5 bases from V and 8 bases from J, leaving 9 bases between. The CDR3 runs to 12 residues. Material: peripheral blood, obtained on day 0 of AZD1222 vaccination. This clonotype originated in an adult in good health. V usage is TRBV3-1 (or the pseudogene TRBV3-2) and J usage is TRBJ1-4; D is possibly TRBD1 (5 bases). Here the CDR3 reads CASSGAGEKLFF. The CDR3 nucleotides read TGTGCCAGCAGCGGGGCTGGGGAAAAACTGTTTTTT.